This TCR beta chain came from a study of blood T cell repertoires in COVID-19. Study summary: Italy, Spain and the United States were the sources of the convalescent and acute COVID-19 samples. In each case, the material was cDNA or gDNA derived from T cells, B-cell-depleted T cells, or PBMCs.

Germline CDR1 reads SNHLY; CDR2 reads FYNNEI. The CDR3 length is 17 residues. V was cut by 4 bases and J by 5 bases, with 21 bases left in between. This clone came up once. Authors' analysis steps: Estimation of nucleated cell counts was performed using reference gene primer amplification. Some clones are missing from TCRdb's copy, which holds only in-frame ones; the method was immunoSEQ multiplex PCR. That table furnishes V, J and clone size, whereas the DNA furnished D and trimming. The sample consists of approximately 260,000 clones, about 90% of them appearing once. This TCR came from a woman between 40 and 50 years old with acute or convalescent COVID-19. The V call is TRBV2, the J call TRBJ2-1; D perhaps matches TRBD2 (5 bases). The specimen sequenced was peripheral blood. The CDR3 region is CASSGFRGRTQNNEQFF. The DNA of the CDR3 is TGTGCCAGCAGTGGCTTTCGAGGGAGAACCCAAAACAATGAGCAGTTCTTC.